The T cell receptor beta chain under discussion was sequenced for a study of regulatory T cells in long-lasting Graves disease. V was shortened by 0 bases and J by 5 bases, with 7 bases between the two germline ends. The V gene's germline CDR1 is LGHDT and CDR2 YNNKEL (reference sequence). The CDR3 covers 14 residues. Time point indicated: newly diagnosed GD, antithyroid drugs for less than 3 months. The TCR library was prepared using RNA isolated from PBMCs. Graves' disease diagnosis relied on American Thyroid Association guidelines. Roughly 9.5-milliliter peripheral blood samples went into EDTA tubes. Arm-PCR of CDR3 regions and iRepertoire HTBI primers were used to build TCR beta libraries. TCRdb analysed the multiplex PCR reads with MiXCR anew, one entry per CDR3 protein. This table has 530,000 or so distinct CDR3 sequences, around 15% appearing once. Another study also made use of these data, one on T cells in Graves' hyperthyroidism and ophthalmopathy. That work states: The study defined stable Graves' hyperthyroidism as no ophthalmopathy progression within 18 months. The study excluded patients with uncontrolled infection, other autoimmune disease, pregnancy or lactation.

The V and J genes are TRBV3-1 and TRBJ2-2, with D hard to call. This sequence was found in a man between 18 and 29 years old with Graves disease. The sample consisted of peripheral blood mononuclear cells (PBMCs), taken at new diagnosis, from a patient treated with antithyroid drugs. CDR3 bases: TGTGCCAGCAGCCAAGACCCCGCGACCGGGGAGCTGTTTTTT. Its translation is CASSQDPATGELFF.